This T cell receptor (beta chain) was documented in a study of CD8+CD57+ T cells in acquired aplastic anemia. Trimming pared 3 bases from V and 5 bases from J, leaving 11 bases between. The CDR3 runs to 15 residues. All sequencing subjects had displayed CD8+CD57+ cell expansion on flow cytometry. TCR beta VDJ combinations and CDR3 sequences were profiled from genomic DNA. Via MiXCR, TCRdb re-called the reads, giving one row per CDR3 protein. The sample yields some 150,000 distinct CDR3 sequences, about two thirds seen once. The origin of this receptor is a human donor with aplastic anemia. Sequencing was done on a sample of sorted CD4+, CD8+, or CD8+CD57+ T cells (not recorded which) from PBMCs. The chain has TRBV12-3 or TRBV12-4 and TRBJ1-6, with D maybe TRBD1 (6 bases). The CDR3 coding sequence is TGTGCCAGCAGTTTGAGGACAGCCGATAATTCACCCCTCCACTTT. Translation: CASSLRTADNSPLHF.